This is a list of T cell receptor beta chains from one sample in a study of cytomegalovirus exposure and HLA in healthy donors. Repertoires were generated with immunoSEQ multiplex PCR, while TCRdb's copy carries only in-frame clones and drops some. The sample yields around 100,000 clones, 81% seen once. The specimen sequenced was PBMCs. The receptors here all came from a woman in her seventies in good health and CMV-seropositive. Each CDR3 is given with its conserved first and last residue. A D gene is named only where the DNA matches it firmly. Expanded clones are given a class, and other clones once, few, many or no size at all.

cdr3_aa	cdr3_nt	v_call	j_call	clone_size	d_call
CASSSPPLQETQYF	TGTGCCAGCAGCTCTCCCCCCTTACAAGAGACCCAGTACTTC	TRBV5-4	TRBJ2-5	.	.
CASSPALAGVGELFF	TGTGCCAGTAGCCCCGCCTTAGCGGGAGTCGGGGAGCTGTTTTTT	TRBV19	TRBJ2-2	.	TRBD2
CASSQDGRTYTQYF	TGTGCCAGCAGCCAAGACGGGAGGACATATACGCAGTATTTT	TRBV14	TRBJ2-3	few	TRBD2
CASSPSWGANYGYTF	TGCGCCAGCAGCCCCAGTTGGGGGGCTAACTATGGCTACACCTTC	TRBV5-1	TRBJ1-2	.	.
CASSLQSTYEQYF	TGTGCCAGCAGCTTACAGTCCACCTACGAGCAGTACTTC	TRBV5-6	TRBJ2-7	.	.
CASSPGLANNEQYF	TGTGCCAGCAGCCCGGGACTAGCGAACAACGAGCAGTACTTC	TRBV6-5	TRBJ2-7	.	TRBD2
CAILPNPGLAGGPKNIQYF	TGTGCCATCCTCCCTAACCCGGGACTAGCGGGAGGCCCCAAAAACATTCAGTACTTC	TRBV10-3	TRBJ2-4	.	TRBD2
CASRGLADTDTQYF	TGTGCCAGCAGAGGTCTAGCGGACACAGATACGCAGTATTTT	TRBV5-6	TRBJ2-3	.	TRBD2
CASSQFPPSTGIGEKLFF	TGCGCCAGCAGCCAGTTCCCCCCCTCCACAGGGATCGGAGAAAAACTGTTTTTT	TRBV4-3	TRBJ1-4	.	.
CASSSHSLNNEQFF	TGTGCCAGCAGTTCGCATAGCCTCAACAATGAGCAGTTCTTC	TRBV28	TRBJ2-1	.	.
CASSLITGVGNSPLHF	TGCGCCAGCAGCTTGATTACAGGGGTAGGTAATTCACCCCTCCACTTT	TRBV5-1	TRBJ1-6	.	TRBD1
CASRRELSRETQYF	TGTGCCAGCAGGCGGGAGCTCTCCCGAGAGACCCAGTACTTC	TRBV5-4	TRBJ2-5	.	TRBD2
CASTPYNEQFF	TGTGCCAGCACCCCGTACAATGAGCAGTTCTTC	TRBV2	TRBJ2-1	.	.
CASSASAPDTQYF	TGTGCCAGCAGCGCGAGTGCGCCAGATACGCAGTATTTT	TRBV7-3	TRBJ2-3	.	.
CASSTGQGRDEQYF	TGTGCCAGTAGTACGGGACAGGGACGGGACGAGCAGTACTTC	TRBV19	TRBJ2-7	.	TRBD1
CASSPYRGYEQYF	TGTGCCAGCAGCCCTTATAGGGGATACGAGCAGTACTTC	TRBV11-2	TRBJ2-7	.	.
CASTGQGSGNTIYF	TGTGCCAGTACCGGACAGGGCTCTGGAAACACCATATATTTT	TRBV19	TRBJ1-3	.	TRBD1
CASSQAGTGNTIYF	TGTGCCAGCAGCCAAGCAGGGACTGGAAACACCATATATTTT	TRBV4-2	TRBJ1-3	.	.
CASSLSTSGRGNEQFF	TGTGCCAGTAGTCTATCAACTAGCGGGAGGGGCAATGAGCAGTTCTTC	TRBV19	TRBJ2-1	.	TRBD2
CASSPPAVRGQPQHF	TGTGCCAGCTCACCACCGGCAGTCAGAGGTCAGCCCCAGCATTTT	TRBV18	TRBJ1-5	.	.
CASLASGAGNTIYF	TGTGCCAGCCTCGCGAGCGGGGCAGGAAACACCATATATTTT	TRBV6-5	TRBJ1-3	.	.
CASSLMGQSNTGELFF	TGTGCCAGCAGCTTAATGGGACAGTCGAACACCGGGGAGCTGTTTTTT	TRBV7-2	TRBJ2-2	.	TRBD1
CASSQQRQGAYEQYF	TGCGCCAGCAGCCAGCAAAGACAGGGGGCTTACGAGCAGTACTTC	TRBV4-3	TRBJ2-7	.	TRBD1
CSGGGDYNEQFF	TGCAGCGGAGGGGGGGATTACAATGAGCAGTTCTTC	TRBV29-1	TRBJ2-1	.	.
CASSPGLLSYEQYF	TGTGCCAGCAGCCCAGGACTGCTCTCCTACGAGCAGTACTTC	TRBV6-5	TRBJ2-7	.	.
CASSLTRQNTEAFF	TGTGCCAGCAGTTTGACACGGCAGAACACTGAAGCTTTCTTT	TRBV28	TRBJ1-1	.	.
CASSLAPGKRETQYF	TGCGCCAGCAGCTTGGCCCCAGGGAAAAGGGAGACCCAGTACTTC	TRBV5-1	TRBJ2-5	.	.
CASNKLTSSSYEQYF	TGTGCCAGCAACAAACTGACATCCTCCTCCTACGAGCAGTACTTC	TRBV28	TRBJ2-7	.	.
CASSLDRASGYEQYF	TGTGCCAGCAGCTTAGATCGGGCTAGCGGGTACGAGCAGTACTTC	TRBV11-2	TRBJ2-7	few	TRBD2
CASSLREAGYEQYF	TGTGCCAGCAGCTTACGGGAGGCTGGGTACGAGCAGTACTTC	TRBV7-2	TRBJ2-7	.	TRBD2
CASSPDGGISYGYTF	TGTGCCAGCAGTCCCGACGGGGGGATCAGCTATGGCTACACCTTC	TRBV9	TRBJ1-2	.	.
CASSRSPGGGELFF	TGTGCTAGCAGCCGAAGCCCCGGCGGCGGGGAGCTGTTTTTT	TRBV7-7	TRBJ2-2	.	.
CASRYDRVGDEKLFF	TGTGCCAGCAGATACGACAGGGTTGGGGATGAAAAACTGTTTTTT	TRBV28	TRBJ1-4	few	TRBD1
CASGLVAGGSYNEQFF	TGTGCTAGTGGTTTGGTAGCGGGAGGCTCCTACAATGAGCAGTTCTTC	TRBV12-5	TRBJ2-1	.	TRBD2
CASSTGQGSSYNEQFF	TGTGCCAGTAGTACCGGACAGGGAAGCTCCTACAATGAGCAGTTCTTC	TRBV19	TRBJ2-1	.	TRBD1
CASSFGTLTNEKLFF	TGTGCCAGTAGTTTTGGGACACTGACTAATGAAAAACTGTTTTTT	TRBV19	TRBJ1-4	.	.
CASSHDRGRAGELFF	TGCGCCAGCAGCCATGACAGGGGGAGGGCCGGGGAGCTGTTTTTT	TRBV4-3	TRBJ2-2	.	TRBD1
CASSQGFGGPHPSEQYF	TGTGCCAGCAGCCAGGGGTTTGGCGGGCCCCATCCGTCTGAGCAGTACTTC	TRBV14	TRBJ2-7	.	.
CASSTGQGGTGELFF	TGCGCCAGCAGCACGGGACAGGGAGGCACCGGGGAGCTGTTTTTT	TRBV4-3	TRBJ2-2	.	TRBD1
CATSRDGGVQETQYF	TGTGCCACCAGCAGAGATGGGGGGGTCCAAGAGACCCAGTACTTC	TRBV15	TRBJ2-5	.	TRBD2
CASSQDSAGGPVRSWTGELFF	TGCGCCAGCAGCCAAGATTCAGCGGGAGGGCCGGTAAGGTCGTGGACCGGGGAGCTGTTTTTT	TRBV4-1	TRBJ2-2	.	TRBD2
CASSLETGGYEQYF	TGCGCCAGCAGCTTAGAGACAGGTGGCTACGAGCAGTACTTC	TRBV4-1	TRBJ2-7	few	.
CASSRDSNYGYTF	TGTGCCAGCAGCCGGGACAGCAACTATGGCTACACCTTC	TRBV5-4	TRBJ1-2	.	TRBD1
CASSMLAGNYNEQFF	TGTGCCAGTAGTATGTTAGCGGGAAACTACAATGAGCAGTTCTTC	TRBV19	TRBJ2-1	.	TRBD2
CASSPSGSHHNEQFF	TGTGCCAGCTCACCTAGCGGGAGCCACCACAATGAGCAGTTCTTC	TRBV18	TRBJ2-1	.	TRBD2
CASSLSGNSYNEQFF	TGTGCCAGCAGCCTGAGCGGGAACTCATACAATGAGCAGTTCTTC	TRBV7-3	TRBJ2-1	.	TRBD2
CASTQSGAGELFF	TGTGCCAGCACCCAATCAGGGGCCGGGGAGCTGTTTTTT	TRBV6-4	TRBJ2-2	.	.
CASSLRAGGQLSYNEQFF	TGTGCCAGTAGTCTTAGGGCGGGAGGACAATTATCCTACAATGAGCAGTTCTTC	TRBV19	TRBJ2-1	.	TRBD2
CASSPSPGQVGINQPQHF	TGTGCCAGTAGTCCAAGCCCGGGACAGGTTGGAATCAATCAGCCCCAGCATTTT	TRBV19	TRBJ1-5	.	TRBD1
CASSQFHGGTGELFF	TGCGCCAGCAGCCAATTCCATGGAGGAACCGGGGAGCTGTTTTTT	TRBV4-1	TRBJ2-2	few	.
CASSSGTGSTEAFF	TGCGCCAGCAGTTCCGGGACAGGAAGCACTGAAGCTTTCTTT	TRBV5-1	TRBJ1-1	few	TRBD1
CASSIGARKSIEAKNIQYF	TGTGCCAGTAGTATAGGGGCCAGAAAATCTATAGAAGCCAAAAACATTCAGTACTTC	TRBV19	TRBJ2-4	once	.
CAISPTSDTDTQYF	TGTGCCATCAGCCCCACTAGCGACACAGATACGCAGTATTTT	TRBV10-3	TRBJ2-3	.	TRBD2
CASSQGLQSYEQYF	TGCGCCAGCAGCCAAGGTCTCCAGTCCTACGAGCAGTACTTC	TRBV4-3	TRBJ2-7	.	.
CASSRGDRGSETQYF	TGTGCCAGCAGCCGCGGGGACAGGGGTTCTGAGACCCAGTACTTC	TRBV5-8	TRBJ2-5	.	TRBD1